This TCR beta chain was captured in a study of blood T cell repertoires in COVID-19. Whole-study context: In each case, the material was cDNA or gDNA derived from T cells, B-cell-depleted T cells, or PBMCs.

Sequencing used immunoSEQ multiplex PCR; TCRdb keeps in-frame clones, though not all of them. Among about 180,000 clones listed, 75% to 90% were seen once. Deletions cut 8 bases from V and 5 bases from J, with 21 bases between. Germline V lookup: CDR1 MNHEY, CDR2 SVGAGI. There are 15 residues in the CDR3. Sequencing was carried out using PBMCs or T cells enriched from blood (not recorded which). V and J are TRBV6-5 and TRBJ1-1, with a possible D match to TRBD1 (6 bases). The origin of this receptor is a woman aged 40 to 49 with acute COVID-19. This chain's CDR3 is CASVRTARQVTEAFF. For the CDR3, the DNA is TGTGCCAGCGTCCGGACAGCGAGGCAGGTTACTGAAGCTTTCTTT.